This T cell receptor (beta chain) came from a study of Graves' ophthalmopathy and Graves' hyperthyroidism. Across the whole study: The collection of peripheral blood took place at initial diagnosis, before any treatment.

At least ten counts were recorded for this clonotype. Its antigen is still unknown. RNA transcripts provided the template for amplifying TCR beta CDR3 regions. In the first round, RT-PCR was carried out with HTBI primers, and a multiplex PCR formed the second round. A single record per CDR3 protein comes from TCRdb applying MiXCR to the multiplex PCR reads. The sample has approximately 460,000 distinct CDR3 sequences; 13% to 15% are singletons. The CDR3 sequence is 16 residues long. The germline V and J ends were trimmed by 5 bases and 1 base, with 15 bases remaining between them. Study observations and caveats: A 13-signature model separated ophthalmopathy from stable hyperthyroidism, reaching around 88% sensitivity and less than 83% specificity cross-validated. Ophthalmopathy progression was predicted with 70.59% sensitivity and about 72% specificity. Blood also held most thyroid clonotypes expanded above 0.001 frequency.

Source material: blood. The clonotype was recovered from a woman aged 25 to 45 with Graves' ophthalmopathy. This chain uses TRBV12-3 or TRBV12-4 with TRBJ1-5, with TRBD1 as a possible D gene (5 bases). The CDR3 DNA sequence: TGTGCCAGCAGTGCAAAACCGAGGGACAGCAATCAGCCCCAGCATTTT. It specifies CASSAKPRDSNQPQHF.